Presented here are 5 T cell receptor beta chains from one specimen sequenced in a study of blood T cell repertoires in COVID-19. Method: immunoSEQ multiplex PCR; TCRdb's copy keeps in-frame clones and lacks some. The sample includes 90,000 to 150,000 clones, roughly 82% of them seen just once. Material for sequencing was peripheral blood. The receptor source for this set is a human donor in a cohort sampled during active COVID-19.

The chain links TRBV5-1 to TRBJ2-5; a possible D gene is TRBD1 (5 bases). The germline V gene encodes CDR1 SGHRS and CDR2 YFSETQ. V gave up 4 bases and J gave up 2 bases, with 18 bases separating them. The CDR3 is 16 residues long. The CDR3 here is CASSREPQKGQETQYF. The CDR3 coding sequence is TGCGCCAGCAGCAGAGAACCACAAAAGGGGCAAGAGACCCAGTACTTC.

This clone has more than one count but fewer than ten. This rearrangement joins TRBV28 to TRBJ1-1; TRBD1 might be the D (5 bases). CDR1 MDHEN and CDR2 SYDVKM come from the germline V gene. With 5 bases removed from V and 3 bases from J, the gap between germline ends came to 16 bases. The CDR3 runs 15 residues. The CDR3 sequence: CASSTPPGGDTEAFF. CDR3 in DNA: TGTGCCAGCAGTACCCCCCCCGGGGGGGACACTGAAGCTTTCTTT. Supplemented by reference TRBV28 and TRBJ1-1, the full variable domain reads DVKVTQSSRYLVKRTGEKVFLECVQDMDHENMFWYRQDPGLGLRLIYFSYDVKMKEKGDIPEGYSVSREKKERFSLILESASTNQTSMYLCASSTPPGGDTEAFFGQGTRLTVV.

This chain links TRBV11-2 with TRBJ1-6; D not certain. The CDR3 is made up of 14 amino acids. Between the trimmed V and J ends, which lost 2 bases and 5 bases, there was a span of 7 bases. Germline loops: CDR1 SGHAT, CDR2 FQNNGV. CDR3 DNA: TGTGCCAGCAGCTTAACAGCTGATAATTCACCCCTCCACTTT. It encodes CASSLTADNSPLHF.

The V and J genes are TRBV6-4 and TRBJ2-1, with TRBD2 matching over 11 bases. Per germline, CDR1 MRHNA and CDR2 SNTAGT. The CDR3 has 14 amino acids. Germline trimming cut 6 bases from V and 6 bases from J; bases unmatched to any gene: 4. CDR3 DNA sequence: TGTGCCAGCAGCCAGACTAGCGGGGCCAATGAGCAGTTCTTC. This translates into CASSQTSGANEQFF.

V usage is TRBV28 and J usage is TRBJ2-3; possibly TRBD1 for D (5 bases). CDR3 length equals 14 residues. The germline CDR1 and CDR2 sequences are MDHEN and SYDVKM. V dropped 1 base and J dropped 1 base, with 6 bases sitting between them. The CDR3 DNA is TGTGCCAGCAGTTTATTAGGGGGCACAGATACGCAGTATTTT. It translates to CASSLLGGTDTQYF.